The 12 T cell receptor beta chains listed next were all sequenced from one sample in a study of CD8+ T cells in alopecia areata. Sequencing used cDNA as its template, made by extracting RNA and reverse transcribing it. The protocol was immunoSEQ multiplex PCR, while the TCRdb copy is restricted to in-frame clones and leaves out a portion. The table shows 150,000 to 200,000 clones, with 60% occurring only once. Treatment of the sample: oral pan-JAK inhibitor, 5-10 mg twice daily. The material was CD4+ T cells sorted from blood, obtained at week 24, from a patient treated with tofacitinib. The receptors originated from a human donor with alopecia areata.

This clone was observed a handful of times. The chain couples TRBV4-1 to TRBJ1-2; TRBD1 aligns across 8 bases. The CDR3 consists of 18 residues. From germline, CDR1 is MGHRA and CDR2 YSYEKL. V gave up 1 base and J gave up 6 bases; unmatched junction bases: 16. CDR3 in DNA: TGCGCCAGCAGCCAAGGCGTGTTGTTCAGGGGGCTTTGGGATGGCTACACCTTC. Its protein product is CASSQGVLFRGLWDGYTF.

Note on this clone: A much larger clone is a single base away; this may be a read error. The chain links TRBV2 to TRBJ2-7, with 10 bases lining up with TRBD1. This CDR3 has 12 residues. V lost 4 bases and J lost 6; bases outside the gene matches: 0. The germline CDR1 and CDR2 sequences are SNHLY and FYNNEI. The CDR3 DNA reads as TGTGCCAGCAGTGGGACAGGGGGCGAGCAGTACTTC. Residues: CASSGTGGEQYF.

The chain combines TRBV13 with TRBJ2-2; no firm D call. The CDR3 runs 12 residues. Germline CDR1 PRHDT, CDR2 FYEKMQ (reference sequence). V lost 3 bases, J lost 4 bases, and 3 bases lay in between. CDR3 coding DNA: TGTGCCAGCAGCTTCCCCACCGGGGAGCTGTTTTTT. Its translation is CASSFPTGELFF.

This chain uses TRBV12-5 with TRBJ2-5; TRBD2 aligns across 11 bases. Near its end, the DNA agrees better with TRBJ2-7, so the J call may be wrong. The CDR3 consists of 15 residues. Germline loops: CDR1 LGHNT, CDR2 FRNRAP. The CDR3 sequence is CASGLVLAGDYEQYF. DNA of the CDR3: TGTGCTAGTGGTTTGGTACTAGCGGGGGACTACGAGCAGTACTTC.

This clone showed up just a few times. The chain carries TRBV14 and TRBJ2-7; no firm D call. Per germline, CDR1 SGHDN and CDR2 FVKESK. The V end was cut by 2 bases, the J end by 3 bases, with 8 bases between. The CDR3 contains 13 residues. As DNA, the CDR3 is TGTGCCAGCAGCCAACGACGGCTCTACGAGCAGTACTTC. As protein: CASSQRRLYEQYF.

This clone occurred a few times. For the CDR3, the DNA is TGTGCCAGCGACGGAGGACCCTATAGCAATCAGCCCCAGCATTTT. It yields the protein CASDGGPYSNQPQHF. This chain connects TRBV6-6 to TRBJ1-5, with unresolved D. The CDR3 length is 15 residues. Trimming took 8 bases from V and 0 from J, leaving 14 bases between them. Germline values: CDR1 MNHNY, CDR2 SVGAGI (reference sequence).

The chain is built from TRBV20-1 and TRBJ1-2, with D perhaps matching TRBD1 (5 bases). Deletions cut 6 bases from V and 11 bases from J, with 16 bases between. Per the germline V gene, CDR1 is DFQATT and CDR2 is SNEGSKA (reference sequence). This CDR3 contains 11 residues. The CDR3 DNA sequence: TGCAGTGCCGAGCGATCAGGGTCGTACACCTTC. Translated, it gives CSAERSGSYTF.

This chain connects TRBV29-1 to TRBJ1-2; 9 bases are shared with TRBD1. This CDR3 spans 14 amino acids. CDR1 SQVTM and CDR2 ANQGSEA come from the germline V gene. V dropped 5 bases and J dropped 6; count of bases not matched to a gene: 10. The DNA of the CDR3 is TGCAGCGTTCACGATAACGACAGGGGGAATGGCTACACCTTC. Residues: CSVHDNDRGNGYTF.

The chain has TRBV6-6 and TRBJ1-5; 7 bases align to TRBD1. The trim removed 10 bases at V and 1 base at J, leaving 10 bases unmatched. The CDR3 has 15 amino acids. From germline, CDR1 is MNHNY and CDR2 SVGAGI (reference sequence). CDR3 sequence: CATQGGGPSNQPQHF. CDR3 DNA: TGTGCCACCCAGGGGGGGGGACCAAGCAATCAGCCCCAGCATTTT.

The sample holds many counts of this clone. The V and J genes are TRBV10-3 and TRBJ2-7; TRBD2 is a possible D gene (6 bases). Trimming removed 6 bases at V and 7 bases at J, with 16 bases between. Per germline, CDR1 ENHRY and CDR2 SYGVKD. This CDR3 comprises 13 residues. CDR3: CAISEGRGGEQYF. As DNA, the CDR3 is TGTGCCATCAGCGAGGGACGGGGAGGAGAGCAGTACTTC.

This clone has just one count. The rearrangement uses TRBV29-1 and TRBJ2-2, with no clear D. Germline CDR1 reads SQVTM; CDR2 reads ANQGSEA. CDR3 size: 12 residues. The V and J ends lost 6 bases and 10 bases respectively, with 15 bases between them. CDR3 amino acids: CSVAFSGVELFF. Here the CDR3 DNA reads TGCAGCGTGGCCTTTAGTGGGGTGGAGCTGTTTTTT.

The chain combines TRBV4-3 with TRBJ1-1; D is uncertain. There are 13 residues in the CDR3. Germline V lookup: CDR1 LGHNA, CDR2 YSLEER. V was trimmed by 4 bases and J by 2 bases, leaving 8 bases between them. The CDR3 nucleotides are TGCGCCAGCAGCCCGCATATTAACACTGAAGCTTTCTTT. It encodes CASSPHINTEAFF.